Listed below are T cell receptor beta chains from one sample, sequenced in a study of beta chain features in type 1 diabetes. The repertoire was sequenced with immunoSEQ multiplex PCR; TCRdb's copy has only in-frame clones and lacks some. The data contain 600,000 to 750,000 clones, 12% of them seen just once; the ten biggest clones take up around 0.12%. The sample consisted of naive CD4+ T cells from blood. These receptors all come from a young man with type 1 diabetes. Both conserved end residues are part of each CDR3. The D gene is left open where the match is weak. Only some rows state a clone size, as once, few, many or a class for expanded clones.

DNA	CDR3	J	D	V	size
TGTGCCAGCAGCTTGGACGGCGGGGAGCTGTTTTTT	CASSLDGGELFF	TRBJ2-2	NA	TRBV5-4	NA
TGTGCCAGCAGCCCCTCCGCGAATTCACCCCTCCACTTT	CASSPSANSPLHF	TRBJ1-6	NA	TRBV11-2	NA
TGTGCCAGCAGCGGACAGGGGGCAGTCAACACCGGGGAGCTGTTTTTT	CASSGQGAVNTGELFF	TRBJ2-2	TRBD1	TRBV6-6	NA
TGTGCCAGCAGCACCTTAGCGGGGGGGAGCACAGATACGCAGTATTTT	CASSTLAGGSTDTQYF	TRBJ2-3	TRBD2	TRBV7-9	NA
TGTGCCAGCAGTACTTGGACTAGCGGGGATTTCTACGAGCAGTACTTC	CASSTWTSGDFYEQYF	TRBJ2-7	TRBD2	TRBV7-8	NA
TGTGCCAGCGGATTTAGCAGGGGACGCCCTAGCACAGATACGCAGTATTTT	CASGFSRGRPSTDTQYF	TRBJ2-3	NA	TRBV28	once
TGTGCCAGCAGTCCCTGGACAGGAAACAATGCCTACGAGCAGTACTTC	CASSPWTGNNAYEQYF	TRBJ2-7	TRBD1	TRBV27	few
TGTGCCAGCAGCGACCGGGACACAACTAATGAAAAACTGTTTTTT	CASSDRDTTNEKLFF	TRBJ1-4	NA	TRBV7-9	NA
TGTGCCAGCAGCCCTAGGGCGGGGGGCGGCACAGATACGCAGTATTTT	CASSPRAGGGTDTQYF	TRBJ2-3	TRBD2	TRBV7-2	few
TGTGCCATCGGTGCCGCCCGGGAGACCCAGTACTTC	CAIGAARETQYF	TRBJ2-5	NA	TRBV10-3	few
TGTGCCAGCAGTGACCCGGGAAATCCCAGATCTAACTATGGCTACACCTTC	CASSDPGNPRSNYGYTF	TRBJ1-2	NA	TRBV25-1	few
TGTGCCAGCAGCTTAAGGAGCGCGGATGGCTACACCTTC	CASSLRSADGYTF	TRBJ1-2	NA	TRBV13	NA
TGTGCCAGCAGCTTAGGACAGGTCACCGGGGAGCTGTTTTTT	CASSLGQVTGELFF	TRBJ2-2	NA	TRBV7-9	few
TGTGCCAGTAGTATAGCATCGATGAATGAAAAACTGTTTTTT	CASSIASMNEKLFF	TRBJ1-4	NA	TRBV19	few
TGCAGCGTTCTGGACAGGCCGAGTCTTGGTAATGAAAAACTGTTTTTT	CSVLDRPSLGNEKLFF	TRBJ1-4	TRBD1	TRBV29-1	few
TGTGCCAGCAGCCTAGACCCGACTAGCGGGGTCTACAATGAGCAGTTCTTC	CASSLDPTSGVYNEQFF	TRBJ2-1	TRBD2	TRBV9	NA
TGTGCCAGCAGCCCAGAGACAGGGGTAAGAGAAAAACTGTTTTTT	CASSPETGVREKLFF	TRBJ1-4	TRBD1	TRBV4-2	few
TGTGCCAGCAGCTTACGGACAGGGGGTGACGAGCAGTACTTC	CASSLRTGGDEQYF	TRBJ2-7	TRBD1	TRBV13	NA
TGTGCCAGCTCACCAACTGCACGGGACAGGGGGTCCTATGGCTACACCTTC	CASSPTARDRGSYGYTF	TRBJ1-2	TRBD1	TRBV18	few
TGCGCCACCCGCCGGGCGAATGAGCAGTTCTTC	CATRRANEQFF	TRBJ2-1	NA	TRBV5-1	few
TGTGCCAGCAGCCCCGCAGGGGAGGGGGCTAAGGATGAGCAGTTCTTC	CASSPAGEGAKDEQFF	TRBJ2-1	NA	TRBV9	few
TGCGCCAGCAGCCAAGATGAATCCATCACGGCAGGAGGCTACACCTTC	CASSQDESITAGGYTF	TRBJ1-2	NA	TRBV4-3	NA
TGTGCCAGTAGGACAAGGACGGACCGTGGGGGGCACACTGAAGCTTTCTTT	CASRTRTDRGGHTEAFF	TRBJ1-1	NA	TRBV19	NA
TGTGCCTGGAGTGTACGATGGGGTCAGCCCCAGCATTTT	CAWSVRWGQPQHF	TRBJ1-5	NA	TRBV30	few
TGTGCCAGCTCACGAGGGACAGTCTCCTACGAGCAGTACTTC	CASSRGTVSYEQYF	TRBJ2-7	TRBD1	TRBV18	few
TGTGCCAGCAGGATTGTCACCCCCGGGTCAGATACGCAGTATTTT	CASRIVTPGSDTQYF	TRBJ2-3	NA	TRBV6-5	NA
TGTGCCAGCAGCTTAGCGGGGGCAGGGCCCCCTGAAGCTTTCTTT	CASSLAGAGPPEAFF	TRBJ1-1	NA	TRBV7-9	few
TGTGCCAGCAGCGTAGGAGGGGCAACTAATGAAAAACTGTTTTTT	CASSVGGATNEKLFF	TRBJ1-4	NA	TRBV9	NA
TGTGCCAGCTCACCAGTAGGCACGTTCAACACCGGGGAGCTGTTTTTT	CASSPVGTFNTGELFF	TRBJ2-2	NA	TRBV18	few
TGTGCCAGCAGCCCCACAGAAACTCAAGAGACCCAGTACTTC	CASSPTETQETQYF	TRBJ2-5	NA	TRBV5-4	NA
TGTGCCAGTAGTGACAGGGGTAATCAGCCCCAGCATTTT	CASSDRGNQPQHF	TRBJ1-5	TRBD1	TRBV19	few
TGTGCCAGCTCACCCAGGGTGGTAGCGGGGCGCACAGATACGCAGTATTTT	CASSPRVVAGRTDTQYF	TRBJ2-3	TRBD2	TRBV18	NA
TGTGCCAGCAGCGTAGATGTCAACACCGGGGAGCTGTTTTTT	CASSVDVNTGELFF	TRBJ2-2	NA	TRBV9	few
TGTGCCATCGGGGGAGCGGAGGGAAACACCATATATTTT	CAIGGAEGNTIYF	TRBJ1-3	NA	TRBV10-3	few
TGTGCCAGCAGTTTTTCCAATGAGCCCTATGGCTACACCTTC	CASSFSNEPYGYTF	TRBJ1-2	NA	TRBV28	few
TGTGCCCGACCCAGAGGGGACGCTTCACCCCTCCACTTT	CARPRGDASPLHF	TRBJ1-6	NA	TRBV6-4	NA
TGTGCCAGCAGTCCAAACTTAGCGGGGATTAGCACAGATACGCAGTATTTT	CASSPNLAGISTDTQYF	TRBJ2-3	TRBD2	TRBV27	NA
TGTGCCAGCAGCTTAGACCCTTTCTCGGGACAGGGTCGGGTCTATGGCTACACCTTC	CASSLDPFSGQGRVYGYTF	TRBJ1-2	TRBD1	TRBV11-3	few
TGTGCCAGCAGCGGCGCAGTAGGTAATTCACCCCTCCACTTT	CASSGAVGNSPLHF	TRBJ1-6	NA	TRBV9	NA
TGTGCCAGCAGTTACTCGAGAGGGATAGCCAAAAACATTCAGTACTTC	CASSYSRGIAKNIQYF	TRBJ2-4	NA	TRBV6-6	few
TGTGCCAGCTATGGACTGGGAGAGACCCAGTACTTC	CASYGLGETQYF	TRBJ2-5	NA	TRBV28	few
TGTGCCATAGGACTAGAGGCGCAGTATTTT	CAIGLEAQYF	TRBJ2-3	TRBD2	TRBV7-2	NA
TGTGCCAGCACCCTAGGCGGACAGGGGGCATCCTATGGCTACACCTTC	CASTLGGQGASYGYTF	TRBJ1-2	TRBD1	TRBV7-2	NA
TGTGCCAGCAGCCTGGGGTTACCTAGCACAGATACGCAGTATTTT	CASSLGLPSTDTQYF	TRBJ2-3	NA	TRBV11-2	NA
TGTGCCAGCAGCCTGAGAGCCCCAGCAACTTTGGGCTACACCTTC	CASSLRAPATLGYTF	TRBJ1-2	NA	TRBV5-6	NA
TGTGCCTGGGATGAACAGGGGGTTCTAAACACCATATATTTT	CAWDEQGVLNTIYF	TRBJ1-3	TRBD1	TRBV30	NA
TGTGCCAGCAGTTATTACCGGACAGGGAATTTCCAGTACTTC	CASSYYRTGNFQYF	TRBJ2-7	TRBD1	TRBV6-5	NA
TGTGCCAGCAGTTTCCACGTAGGGCAGTTGATCTATGGCTACACCTTC	CASSFHVGQLIYGYTF	TRBJ1-2	NA	TRBV6-5	NA
TGCAGCGTCCACACCCGGCCAGGGAGGCAGGAAGACACCATATATTTT	CSVHTRPGRQEDTIYF	TRBJ1-3	NA	TRBV29-1	NA
TGTGCCAGTAGTTCGCGGGACAGGGGTCGGTATGGCTACACCTTC	CASSSRDRGRYGYTF	TRBJ1-2	TRBD1	TRBV19	NA